This TCR beta chain comes out of a study of neoadjuvant anti-PD-1 for oral cavity cancer. Across the whole study: Most patients had three to four biweekly doses of 3 mg/kg nivolumab before resection. Patients without progression got a fourth dose around day 43.

V dropped 4 bases and J dropped 8; count of bases not matched to a gene: 6. Per germline, CDR1 GTSNPN and CDR2 SVGIG (reference sequence). The CDR3 loop spans 12 amino acids. Using immunoSEQ multiplex PCR, the repertoire was profiled, and TCRdb retains in-frame clones only, with some absent. The table has around 13,000 clones, about 71% seen once. The sample consisted of PBMCs, taken before nivolumab (anti-PD-1) treatment. The chain has TRBV30 and TRBJ1-1, with 8 bases lining up with TRBD1. The receptor comes from a person between 40 and 80 years old with oral cavity squamous cell carcinoma. CDR3 residues: CAWKGWDREAFF. CDR3 nucleotide sequence: TGTGCCTGGAAGGGATGGGACAGGGAAGCTTTCTTT.